This T cell receptor beta chain was identified during a study of blood T cell repertoires in COVID-19. As for the study in general: From T cells, B-cell-depleted T cells, or PBMCs came the material, which was cDNA or gDNA.

TCRdb keeps only in-frame clones here, not all; method: immunoSEQ multiplex PCR. Among approximately 300,000 clones listed, about nine tenths were seen once. The germline V gene encodes CDR1 LNHDA and CDR2 SQIVND (reference sequence). The CDR3 contains 14 residues. After removal of 7 bases from V and 7 bases from J, the junction contained 6 bases not matched to a gene. The rearrangement uses TRBV19 and TRBJ1-4; 10 bases match TRBD1. The origin of this receptor is a woman younger than 35 who had recovered from COVID-19. Sequenced material: PBMCs or T cells enriched from blood (not recorded which). In DNA form, the CDR3 reads TGTGCCAGTACCCCGGGACAGGGGTTTGAAAAACTGTTTTTT. It encodes CASTPGQGFEKLFF.